This is a list of T cell receptor beta chains from one sample in a study of cytomegalovirus exposure and HLA in healthy donors. Using immunoSEQ multiplex PCR, the repertoire was profiled, and TCRdb retains in-frame clones only, with some absent. The sample has about 91,000 clones; approximately 89% are singletons. Sequenced material: PBMCs. The origin of the receptors is a young man in good health and CMV-seropositive. CDR3s include the opening cysteine and the closing phenylalanine or tryptophan. The D gene is left open where the match is weak. Size tells how often a clone was seen (once, few, many) or the class of an expanded clone, and some rows leave it out.

J,V,D,size,CDR3,DNA
TRBJ2-7,TRBV6-6,TRBD1,NA,CASSWTGDEQYF,TGTGCCAGCAGTTGGACAGGGGACGAGCAGTACTTC
TRBJ1-4,TRBV5-1,TRBD1,NA,CASSDVRDRGEKLFF,TGCGCCAGCAGCGATGTCCGGGACAGGGGTGAAAAACTGTTTTTT
TRBJ2-7,TRBV6-1,TRBD1,NA,CASSEAGGFTQYF,TGTGCCAGCAGTGAAGCAGGGGGCTTTACGCAGTACTTC
TRBJ1-1,TRBV18,NA,NA,CASSEDRTNTEAFF,TGTGCCAGCTCGGAGGACCGGACCAACACTGAAGCTTTCTTT
TRBJ1-5,TRBV27,TRBD1,NA,CASSLGGTGYQPQHF,TGTGCCAGCAGTTTAGGAGGGACAGGGTATCAGCCCCAGCATTTT
TRBJ2-1,TRBV5-6,TRBD1,NA,CASSLWDRVRNEQFF,TGTGCCAGCAGCTTGTGGGACAGGGTCCGCAATGAGCAGTTCTTC
TRBJ2-1,TRBV7-9,NA,NA,CASSLDGQNNEQFF,TGTGCCAGCAGCTTAGACGGACAGAACAATGAGCAGTTCTTC
TRBJ2-2,TRBV27,TRBD2,NA,CASSFRVGGSVNTGELFF,TGTGCCAGCAGTTTTAGGGTAGGCGGGAGTGTAAACACCGGGGAGCTGTTTTTT
TRBJ2-5,TRBV28,TRBD1,few,CASSSLGQGETQYF,TGTGCCAGCAGTTCCCTGGGACAGGGGGAGACCCAGTACTTC
TRBJ1-2,TRBV28,NA,once,CASSLTGKANYGYTF,TGTGCCAGCAGCCTGACAGGAAAAGCTAACTATGGCTACACCTTC
TRBJ1-5,TRBV7-9,TRBD1,NA,CASSLEFSGTGGMEPQHF,TGTGCCAGCAGCTTAGAATTTTCTGGGACAGGGGGCATGGAGCCCCAGCATTTT
TRBJ2-2,TRBV5-1,NA,NA,CASMGTAYSFSNTGELFF,TGCGCCAGCATGGGCACCGCGTACTCTTTCTCGAACACCGGGGAGCTGTTTTTT
TRBJ1-2,TRBV19,TRBD1,NA,CASSPGQVYGYTF,TGTGCCAGTAGTCCTGGACAGGTCTATGGCTACACCTTC
TRBJ1-5,TRBV28,NA,NA,CASNPRGQPQHF,TGTGCCAGCAACCCTAGGGGTCAGCCCCAGCATTTT
TRBJ1-3,TRBV7-8,NA,NA,CASTETGNTIYF,TGTGCCAGCACTGAGACTGGAAACACCATATATTTT
TRBJ2-7,TRBV19,NA,NA,CASSMAEGEAYEQYF,TGTGCCAGTAGTATGGCAGAAGGGGAGGCCTACGAGCAGTACTTC
TRBJ2-2,TRBV5-1,NA,NA,CASSFQAANTGELFF,TGCGCCAGCAGCTTCCAGGCCGCGAACACCGGGGAGCTGTTTTTT
TRBJ2-3,TRBV2,NA,NA,CASSERPGTFSRNF,TGTGCCAGCAGTGAACGTCCCGGGACTTTTTCTCGAAATTTT
TRBJ2-1,TRBV10-3,TRBD2,NA,CAISGLAEYNEQFF,TGTGCCATCAGTGGACTAGCAGAATACAATGAGCAGTTCTTC
TRBJ2-2,TRBV27,TRBD1,NA,CASTKTGKHTGELFF,TGTGCCAGCACTAAGACAGGGAAGCACACCGGGGAGCTGTTTTTT
TRBJ2-2,TRBV5-1,TRBD2,few,CASSLLTSGRALDGELFF,TGCGCCAGCAGCTTGCTCACTAGCGGGAGGGCGCTAGACGGGGAGCTGTTTTTT
TRBJ2-7,TRBV2,TRBD1,few,CASSGDRGDYEQYF,TGTGCCAGCAGTGGGGACAGGGGCGACTACGAGCAGTACTTC
TRBJ1-1,TRBV5-8,TRBD1,few,CASSRSTGAGNTEAFF,TGTGCCAGCAGCCGATCGACAGGGGCTGGGAACACTGAAGCTTTCTTT
TRBJ2-7,TRBV10-3,TRBD1,NA,CAISEPDRAYEQYF,TGTGCCATCAGTGAACCCGACAGGGCGTACGAGCAGTACTTC
TRBJ1-6,TRBV5-4,TRBD1,NA,CASSFRTGGLLWYSPLHF,TGTGCCAGCAGCTTCAGGACAGGGGGCCTCCTGTGGTATTCACCCCTCCACTTT
TRBJ1-1,TRBV11-2,TRBD1,NA,CASSSRQGRSTEAFF,TGTGCCAGCAGCTCCCGACAGGGAAGGAGCACTGAAGCTTTCTTT
TRBJ2-1,TRBV6-4,TRBD1,NA,CASSDSGTEDEQFF,TGTGCCAGCAGTGATTCGGGGACAGAGGATGAGCAGTTCTTC
TRBJ1-1,TRBV28,TRBD1,once,CASSSPGQTNTEAFF,TGTGCCAGCAGTTCACCGGGACAGACGAACACTGAAGCTTTCTTT
TRBJ1-1,TRBV27,NA,NA,CASTRHLNTEAFF,TGTGCCAGCACTCGACACCTGAACACTGAAGCTTTCTTT
TRBJ2-2,TRBV27,TRBD2,NA,CASSLSVAGDNTGELFF,TGTGCCAGCAGTTTATCCGTAGCGGGAGATAACACCGGGGAGCTGTTTTTT
TRBJ1-5,TRBV15,TRBD1,NA,CATSRRTGFNNQPQHF,TGTGCCACCAGCAGAAGGACAGGGTTTAACAATCAGCCCCAGCATTTT
TRBJ2-3,TRBV27,NA,NA,CASSRHTDTQYF,TGTGCCAGCAGCCGACACACAGATACGCAGTATTTT
TRBJ1-1,TRBV18,TRBD1,NA,CASRTGLNTEAFF,TGTGCCAGCCGGACAGGTCTGAACACTGAAGCTTTCTTT
TRBJ2-5,TRBV2,NA,NA,CASTSGETQYF,TGTGCCAGCACATCGGGGGAGACCCAGTACTTC
TRBJ2-1,TRBV4-2,TRBD2,NA,CASSQDSASGSDEQFF,TGTGCCAGCAGCCAAGATTCGGCTAGCGGGAGTGATGAGCAGTTCTTC
TRBJ2-2,TRBV2,TRBD1,NA,CASSATGGSTGELFF,TGTGCCAGCAGTGCGACAGGGGGGAGCACCGGGGAGCTGTTTTTT
TRBJ2-5,TRBV5-1,TRBD2,NA,CASSSAPGTSGRAVEEQYF,TGCGCCAGCAGCTCAGCTCCGGGGACTAGCGGGAGGGCGGTAGAGGAGCAGTACTTC
TRBJ1-5,TRBV19,NA,NA,CASTPGDQPQHF,TGTGCCAGTACTCCGGGAGATCAGCCCCAGCATTTT
TRBJ1-5,TRBV6-1,NA,NA,CASSEAWLGQHSNQPQHF,TGTGCCAGCAGTGAAGCCTGGCTTGGGCAGCATAGCAATCAGCCCCAGCATTTT
TRBJ1-3,TRBV28,NA,NA,CASSPPVISGNTIYF,TGTGCCAGCAGTCCCCCGGTGATCTCTGGAAACACCATATATTTT
TRBJ2-7,TRBV6-5,TRBD2,NA,CASSYAPSGTYEQYF,TGTGCCAGCAGTTACGCCCCTAGCGGGACCTACGAGCAGTACTTC
TRBJ2-7,TRBV10-3,TRBD1,few,CATAGQGNYEQYF,TGTGCCACCGCGGGACAGGGTAACTACGAGCAGTACTTC
TRBJ2-3,TRBV7-9,NA,NA,CASSPEVVLSYF,TGTGCCAGCAGCCCCGAGGTGGTTCTCTCGTATTTT
TRBJ2-3,TRBV19,NA,NA,CASSKGMLGGGTDTQYF,TGTGCCAGTAGTAAAGGGATGTTGGGAGGTGGGACAGATACGCAGTATTTT
TRBJ1-2,TRBV4-1,NA,few,CASSQERRSYGYTF,TGCGCCAGCAGCCAAGAACGGAGGAGCTATGGCTACACCTTC
TRBJ2-5,TRBV15,NA,NA,CATSREGGVRGQYF,TGTGCCACCAGCAGAGAAGGTGGGGTAAGGGGGCAGTACTTC
TRBJ1-2,TRBV29-1,NA,few,CSVALTRQSGYTF,TGCAGCGTTGCCCTCACCCGACAGAGTGGCTACACCTTC
TRBJ2-5,TRBV7-3,NA,NA,CASSLRGTDSGTQYF,TGTGCCAGCAGCTTACGGGGGACGGATTCGGGGACCCAGTACTTC
TRBJ2-1,TRBV29-1,TRBD2,NA,CSVDGGTSGRKSYNEQFF,TGCAGCGTTGACGGGGGGACTAGCGGGAGGAAGTCCTACAATGAGCAGTTCTTC
TRBJ2-1,TRBV6-5,NA,NA,CASRSGASSLEQFF,TGTGCCAGCAGGTCGGGAGCGAGTTCCCTAGAGCAGTTCTTC
TRBJ2-2,TRBV4-1,TRBD1,NA,CASSPLQGVSTGELFF,TGCGCCAGCAGCCCTCTCCAGGGGGTCAGCACCGGGGAGCTGTTTTTT
TRBJ2-7,TRBV5-4,NA,NA,CASSLGTGSEQYF,TGTGCCAGCAGCTTGGGTACGGGGAGCGAGCAGTACTTC
TRBJ2-7,TRBV10-3,TRBD2,NA,CATQGLAGGPYEQYF,TGTGCCACCCAGGGACTAGCGGGAGGTCCTTACGAGCAGTACTTC
TRBJ2-2,TRBV7-3,TRBD2,NA,CASSLTVETSGRDTGELFF,TGTGCCAGCAGCTTAACTGTTGAGACTAGCGGGAGGGACACCGGGGAGCTGTTTTTT
TRBJ2-1,TRBV19,TRBD2,NA,CASSPQAGFNNEQFF,TGTGCCAGTAGTCCTCAAGCGGGATTTAACAATGAGCAGTTCTTC
TRBJ2-6,TRBV18,NA,NA,CASFAGAPGANVLTF,TGTGCCAGCTTCGCAGGGGCTCCTGGGGCCAACGTCCTGACTTTC
TRBJ2-1,TRBV2,TRBD1,NA,CASSEYGPGTGVRNEQFF,TGTGCCAGCAGTGAATACGGACCCGGGACAGGGGTAAGAAATGAGCAGTTCTTC